The 29 T cell receptor beta chains in this list originate from one sample, sequenced in a study of blood T cell repertoires in COVID-19. Generated by immunoSEQ multiplex PCR, the TCRdb table keeps only in-frame clones and is missing some. Of hundreds of thousands of clones in the sample, 70% to 90% were seen once. The sample consisted of PBMCs or T cells enriched from blood (not recorded which). The receptors stem from a woman in her thirties or forties with acute COVID-19.

DNA of the CDR3: TGTGCCAGGGGACAACTAGGCGATCAGCCCCAGCATTTT. This translates into CARGQLGDQPQHF. The chain couples TRBV24-1 to TRBJ1-5; TRBD1 might be the D (6 bases). CDR1 KGHDR and CDR2 SFDVKD come from the germline V gene. The CDR3 consists of 13 residues. The V end was cut by 11 bases, the J end by 5 bases, with 15 bases between.

This clone was detected only once. Other DNA sequences of this sample code for an identical CDR3. This chain connects TRBV9 to TRBJ2-3; D may be TRBD2 (5 bases). V gave up 0 bases and J gave up 0 bases, with 5 bases separating them. The CDR3 extends over 14 amino acids. Germline assignment: CDR1 SGDLS and CDR2 YYNGEE. CDR3 nucleotide sequence: TGTGCCAGCAGCGTAGGAGGGAGCACAGATACGCAGTATTTT. This encodes CASSVGGSTDTQYF.

V usage is TRBV29-1 and J usage is TRBJ2-7, with D perhaps matching TRBD2 (5 bases). From germline, CDR1 is SQVTM and CDR2 ANQGSEA. CDR3 length: 12 residues. The germline V and J ends were trimmed by 4 bases and 4 bases, with 11 bases remaining between them. This CDR3 reads CSVVLGWYEQYF. The CDR3 DNA sequence: TGCAGCGTTGTACTAGGATGGTACGAGCAGTACTTC.

The chain joins TRBV5-6 to TRBJ1-2; D might be TRBD1 (5 bases). This CDR3 has 14 residues. V was trimmed by 0 bases and J by 7 bases, leaving 13 bases between them. CDR1 is SGHDT, CDR2 YYEEEE, per germline. This CDR3 is CASSLVGGYSGYTF. The CDR3 DNA follows: TGTGCCAGCAGCTTGGTGGGGGGGTACTCTGGCTACACCTTC.

The chain recombines TRBV9 with TRBJ2-1, with no clear D. Per germline, CDR1 SGDLS and CDR2 YYNGEE. This CDR3 has 12 amino acids. V lost 4 bases and J lost 5, with 7 bases in between. The DNA for the CDR3 is TGTGCCAGCAGCCCCCCGGACAATGAGCAGTTCTTC. Encoded protein: CASSPPDNEQFF.

The chain links TRBV3-1 (or the pseudogene TRBV3-2) to TRBJ2-5, with TRBD2 matching over 9 bases. The trim removed 1 base at V and 12 bases at J, leaving 6 bases unmatched. Germline V gene data show CDR1 as LGHDT and CDR2 as YNNKEL (reference sequence). The CDR3 is 13 residues long. CDR3 residues: CASSQGVGLAKYF. The CDR3 coding sequence is TGTGCCAGCAGCCAAGGGGTAGGACTAGCGAAGTACTTC.

The chain links TRBV6-5 to TRBJ1-2; TRBD1 matches 10 bases. The V and J ends lost 9 bases and 5 bases, in that order; junction bases with no gene match: 6. The CDR3 runs 13 residues. The germline CDR1 and CDR2 sequences are MNHEY and SVGAGI. This CDR3 reads CASRQGATYGYTF. In DNA, the CDR3 is TGTGCCAGTCGACAGGGGGCTACATATGGCTACACCTTC.

The genes are TRBV10-2 and TRBJ1-1; no clear D. Germline values: CDR1 WSHSY, CDR2 SAAADI. The CDR3 runs to 15 residues. V lost 3 bases to trimming and J lost 6 bases, with 17 bases between them. CDR3 loop: CASSEQPGGRPEAFF. In nucleotides, the CDR3 is TGCGCCAGCAGTGAACAACCGGGAGGACGTCCTGAAGCTTTCTTT.

V gene TRBV10-2 combines with J gene TRBJ2-7; 10 bases agree with TRBD2. The trim removed 8 bases at V and 0 bases at J, leaving 4 bases unmatched. Looked up from germline, CDR1 is WSHSY and CDR2 is SAAADI. CDR3 length equals 14 residues. The CDR3 reads CASEREGGSYEQYF. In DNA form, the CDR3 reads TGCGCCAGCGAGCGGGAGGGAGGCTCCTACGAGCAGTACTTC.

In this sample, this clone turned up a few times. The chain uses TRBV4-1 and TRBJ2-7, with TRBD2 identical over 16 bases. CDR3 length equals 19 residues. Per the germline V gene, CDR1 is MGHRA and CDR2 is YSYEKL. V trimming: 1 base; J trimming: 0 bases; junction bases outside the gene matches: 6. CDR3 protein: CASSQVGLAGGPGSYEQYF. Here the CDR3 DNA reads TGCGCCAGCAGCCAAGTGGGACTAGCGGGAGGGCCGGGCTCCTACGAGCAGTACTTC.

The genes are TRBV5-5 and TRBJ2-4; TRBD2 agrees at 10 bases. CDR1 and CDR2 from the germline V gene are SGHKS and YYEKEE (reference sequence). After removal of 4 bases from V and 3 bases from J, the junction contained 16 bases not matched to a gene. The CDR3 is 19 residues long. The CDR3 coding sequence is TGTGCCAGCAGCCTAATTGGGCTAGCGGGAGTCATTGACAAAAACATTCAGTACTTC. Translation: CASSLIGLAGVIDKNIQYF.

CDR3: CASSAPTSGRDYNEQFF. The DNA for the CDR3 is TGTGCCAGCAGCGCCCCGACTAGCGGCCGAGACTACAATGAGCAGTTCTTC. The genes are TRBV9 and TRBJ2-1; 9 bases map to TRBD2. CDR3 length: 17 amino acids. V shed 3 bases, J shed 3 bases, and the junction held 10 bases outside the gene matches. CDR1 and CDR2 (germline): SGDLS, YYNGEE.

The chain has TRBV5-1 and TRBJ2-1; D remains ambiguous. The CDR3 has 12 residues. Trimming removed 4 bases at V and 10 bases at J, with 12 bases between. Germline values: CDR1 SGHRS, CDR2 YFSETQ. As DNA, the CDR3 is TGCGCCAGCAGCCAGGCTGTTAGGGAGCAGTTCTTC. Translating gives CASSQAVREQFF.

The chain uses TRBV5-5 and TRBJ2-7; D is undetermined. Looked up from germline, CDR1 is SGHKS and CDR2 is YYEKEE (reference sequence). CDR3 size: 14 residues. Trimming removed 3 bases from V and 0 bases from J, with 10 bases in between. The CDR3 loop is CASSSIPGSYEQYF. In nucleotides, the CDR3 is TGTGCCAGCAGCTCGATTCCAGGCTCCTACGAGCAGTACTTC.

This chain joins TRBV6-5 and TRBJ1-2, with 10 bases identical to TRBD1. The V gene end was trimmed by 7 bases and the J gene end by 8 bases; junction bases not matched to a gene: 13. CDR3 size: 15 residues. CDR1 and CDR2 from the germline V gene are MNHEY and SVGAGI. The CDR3 is CASNALGTGARGYTF. CDR3 in DNA: TGTGCCAGCAACGCCCTGGGGACAGGGGCGCGAGGCTACACCTTC.

The chain couples TRBV5-4 to TRBJ1-2, with a weak D call TRBD1 (5 bases). Trimming removed 3 bases from V and 4 bases from J, with 10 bases in between. CDR1 is SGHNT, CDR2 YYREEE, per germline (reference sequence). The CDR3 totals 13 residues. The chain's CDR3 is CASSSGTAYGYTF. The CDR3 nucleotides read TGTGCCAGCAGCTCGGGGACTGCCTATGGCTACACCTTC.

The V gene is TRBV18, the J gene TRBJ2-2; D may be TRBD1 (6 bases). The germline V gene encodes CDR1 KGHSH and CDR2 LQKENI. The CDR3 runs 14 residues. V lost 6 bases, J lost 5 bases, and 13 bases lay in between. CDR3 region: CASSPTQGTGELFF. CDR3 nucleotides: TGTGCCAGCTCTCCGACGCAGGGGACCGGGGAGCTGTTTTTT.

This clone was detected once. V gene TRBV5-4 combines with J gene TRBJ2-2, with 14 bases lining up with TRBD2. The CDR3 is 17 amino acids. CDR1 is SGHNT and CDR2 is YYREEE in the germline V gene (reference sequence). The ends lost 5 bases at V and 3 bases at J; junction bases unmatched: 6. CDR3 DNA sequence: TGTGCCAGCAGTCCGCCGGGACTAGCGGGAGACACCGGGGAGCTGTTTTTT. This sequence encodes CASSPPGLAGDTGELFF.

V is TRBV19 and J is TRBJ2-3; 10 nucleotides agree with TRBD2. Looked up from germline, CDR1 is LNHDA and CDR2 is SQIVND (reference sequence). Unmatched junction bases numbered 9, after V lost 4 bases and J lost 5 bases. The CDR3 is 16 residues long. The CDR3 region has the DNA TGTGCCAGTAGTACCTCTAGCGGGAGACGGTTAGATACGCAGTATTTT. This encodes CASSTSSGRRLDTQYF.

This clone showed up just once. The CDR3, as DNA: TGTGCCAGCAGCTTAGTGGGGACATATAGCACAGATACGCAGTATTTT. Amino acids: CASSLVGTYSTDTQYF. The rearrangement joins TRBV13 to TRBJ2-3, with D perhaps TRBD1 (6 bases). CDR1 is PRHDT and CDR2 is FYEKMQ in the germline V gene (reference sequence). Trimming removed 1 base from V and 0 bases from J, with 11 bases in between. The CDR3 extends over 16 amino acids. Variable domain in full (rest from reference TRBV13 and TRBJ2-3): AAGVIQSPRHLIKEKRETATLKCYPIPRHDTVYWYQQGPGQDPQFLISFYEKMQSDKGSIPDRFSAQQFSDYHSELNMSSLELGDSALYFCASSLVGTYSTDTQYFGPGTRLTVL.

The rearrangement links TRBV24-1 to TRBJ2-1, with TRBD1 identical over 7 bases. The CDR3 has 17 amino acids. V lost 3 bases and J lost 7; bases outside the gene matches: 14. Per the germline V gene, CDR1 is KGHDR and CDR2 is SFDVKD. The CDR3 DNA reads TGTGCCACCAGTGATCAAAGACAGGGCCCTGCACTTAATGAGCAGTTCTTC. It specifies CATSDQRQGPALNEQFF.

The rearrangement joins TRBV29-1 to TRBJ2-7, with D maybe TRBD1 (6 bases). This CDR3 spans 12 amino acids. The germline V gene encodes CDR1 SQVTM and CDR2 ANQGSEA. Between the trimmed V and J ends, which lost 4 bases and 2 bases, there was a span of 9 bases. The CDR3 DNA is TGCAGCGTTGTCAGGGGACCCTACGAGCAGTACTTC. Amino acids: CSVVRGPYEQYF.

Only one count was recorded for this clone. The rearrangement links TRBV5-4 to TRBJ2-7; maybe TRBD2 (6 bases). The CDR3 consists of 14 residues. Trimming took 4 bases from V and 0 from J, leaving 11 bases between them. In germline, CDR1 is SGHNT, CDR2 YYREEE (reference sequence). CDR3 region: CASSPGLNSYEQYF. CDR3 sequence (DNA): TGTGCCAGCAGCCCGGGACTCAACTCCTACGAGCAGTACTTC.

The chain has TRBV5-4 and TRBJ2-7; TRBD1 might be the D (6 bases). The CDR3 loop spans 12 amino acids. The ends were cut back, 4 bases at V and 6 bases at J, with 11 bases in the middle. CDR1 SGHNT and CDR2 YYREEE come from the germline V gene (reference sequence). CDR3 sequence: CASSPNRVEQYF. Written as DNA, the CDR3 is TGTGCCAGCAGCCCGAACAGGGTCGAGCAGTACTTC.

The chain couples TRBV20-1 to TRBJ2-2, with D unclear. The CDR3 is 14 amino acids. In germline, CDR1 is DFQATT, CDR2 SNEGSKA (reference sequence). V lost 3 bases and J 5 bases, leaving 13 bases between the germline ends. CDR3 in amino acids: CSASVGPRTGELFF. The CDR3 nucleotides are TGCAGTGCTAGTGTTGGGCCAAGGACCGGGGAGCTGTTTTTT.

As for this clone: This specimen includes other DNA sequences encoding the same CDR3. The chain uses TRBV12-3 or TRBV12-4 and TRBJ2-1; D call uncertain. The CDR3 extends over 13 amino acids. The V and J ends lost 5 bases and 4 bases respectively, with 9 bases between them. Here the CDR3 reads CASSLLRYNEQFF. The CDR3 bases are TGTGCCAGCAGTCTTCTACGTTACAATGAGCAGTTCTTC.

The sample holds one count of this clone. The rearrangement joins TRBV6-5 to TRBJ2-7, with TRBD1 identical over 7 bases. V was clipped by 2 bases and J by 7 bases; unmatched bases: 11. Looked up from germline, CDR1 is MNHEY and CDR2 is SVGAGI. The CDR3 consists of 15 residues. CDR3 sequence: CASSYGSGGMGEQYF. The CDR3 DNA follows: TGTGCCAGCAGTTACGGGTCAGGGGGTATGGGGGAGCAGTACTTC.

A note on this clone: Sequence at one end of the junction differs from germline and may be a read error. The J gene is TRBJ2-7, the V gene TRBV6-1, with 8 bases matching TRBD1. CDR3 length: 12 amino acids. The germline V gene has CDR1 MNHNS and CDR2 SASEGT. The CDR3 reads CASSEMGQVVDF. The CDR3 DNA follows: TGTGCCAGCAGTGAGATGGGACAGGTGGTCGACTTC.

The chain carries TRBV6-6 and TRBJ2-1; TRBD2 matches 14 bases. Germline V gene data show CDR1 as MNHNY and CDR2 as SVGAGI (reference sequence). There are 14 residues in the CDR3. The V gene end was trimmed by 6 bases and the J gene end by 10 bases; junction bases not matched to a gene: 5. Written as DNA, the CDR3 is TGTGCCAGCAGAGGACTAGCGGGAGGAGACGAGCAGTTCTTC. Its protein product is CASRGLAGGDEQFF.